This T cell receptor beta chain derives from a study of beta chain features in type 1 diabetes. To note about this clone: Its target is not known.

CDR3 length: 15 residues. In germline, CDR1 is MNHEY, CDR2 SMNVEV (reference sequence). After removal of 5 bases from V and 3 bases from J, the junction contained 10 bases not matched to a gene. Of the isolated RNA, all was reverse transcribed, and so the sequenced material was expressed TCRB transcripts. Only in-frame clones appear in the TCRdb table, and some are missing; sequencing was by immunoSEQ multiplex PCR. The sample lists approximately 270,000 clones, more than 13% occurring once. Study observations and caveats: It was among patients, rather than healthy donors, that naive, central memory and Treg TCRB repertoires appeared more similar. All four CD4+ subsets of Type 1 diabetes patients contained TCRB CDR3s that were moderately but significantly shorter.

This receptor was identified in a young man with type 1 diabetes. The sample comprised naive CD4+ T cells from blood. The chain combines TRBV27 with TRBJ2-7; 7 bases are a match to TRBD2. The CDR3 sequence: CASSESPSGLYEQYF. Here the CDR3 DNA reads TGTGCCAGCAGTGAAAGCCCTAGCGGACTCTACGAGCAGTACTTC.